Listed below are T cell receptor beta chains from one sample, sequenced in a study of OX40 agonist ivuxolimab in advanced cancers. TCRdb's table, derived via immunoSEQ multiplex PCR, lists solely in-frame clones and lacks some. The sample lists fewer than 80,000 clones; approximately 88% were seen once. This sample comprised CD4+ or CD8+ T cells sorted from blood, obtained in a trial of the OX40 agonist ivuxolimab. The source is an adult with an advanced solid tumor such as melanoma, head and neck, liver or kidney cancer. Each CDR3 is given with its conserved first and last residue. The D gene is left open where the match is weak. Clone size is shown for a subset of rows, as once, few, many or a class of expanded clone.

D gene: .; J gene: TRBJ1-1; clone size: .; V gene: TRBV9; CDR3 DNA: TGTGCCAGCACAGAAGGTGGATTTTCCACTGAAGCTTTCTTT; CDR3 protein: CASTEGGFSTEAFF
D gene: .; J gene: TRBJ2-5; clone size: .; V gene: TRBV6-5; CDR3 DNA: TGTGCCAGCAGTCCGTGGACAGAGCAGGGGAAGACCCAGTACTTC; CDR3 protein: CASSPWTEQGKTQYF
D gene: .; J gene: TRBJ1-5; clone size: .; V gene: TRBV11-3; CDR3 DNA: TGTGCCAGCAGCGCCTCGTCCCGGAGACCCCAGCATTTT; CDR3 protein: CASSASSRRPQHF
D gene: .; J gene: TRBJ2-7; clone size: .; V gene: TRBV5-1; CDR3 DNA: TGCGCCAGCAGCTTGGTAGGGAGCTCCTACGAGCAGTACTTC; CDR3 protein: CASSLVGSSYEQYF
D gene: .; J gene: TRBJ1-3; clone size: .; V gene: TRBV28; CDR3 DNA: TGTGCCAGCAGTAGAGGGAGGACTGGAAACACCATATATTTT; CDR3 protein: CASSRGRTGNTIYF
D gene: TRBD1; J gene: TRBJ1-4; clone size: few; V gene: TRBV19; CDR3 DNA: TGTGCCTCCGGACAGGGAGGACAAAAACTGTTTTTT; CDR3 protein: CASGQGGQKLFF
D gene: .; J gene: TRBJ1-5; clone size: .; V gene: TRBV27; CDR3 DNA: TGTGCCAGCAGTTTATCTCGACCACAGAGCAATCAGCCCCAGCATTTT; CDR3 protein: CASSLSRPQSNQPQHF
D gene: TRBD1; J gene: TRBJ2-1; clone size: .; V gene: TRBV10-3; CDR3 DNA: TGTGCCATCAGCCTCGACAGGGGCCTCTCCGGCAATGAGCAGTTCTTC; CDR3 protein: CAISLDRGLSGNEQFF
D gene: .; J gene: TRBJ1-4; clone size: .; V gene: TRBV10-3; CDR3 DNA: TGTGCCACGCGAGCGGAGGATGAAAAACTGTTTTTT; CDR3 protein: CATRAEDEKLFF
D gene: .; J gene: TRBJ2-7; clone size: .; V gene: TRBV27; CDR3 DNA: TGTGCCAGCAGCCGCCCGGTGGGCTCTATAGACGAGCAGTACTTC; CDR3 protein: CASSRPVGSIDEQYF
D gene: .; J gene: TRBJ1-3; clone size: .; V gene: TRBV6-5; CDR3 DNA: TGTGCCAGCAGTATGGATTTCTCTGGAAACACCATATATTTT; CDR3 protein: CASSMDFSGNTIYF
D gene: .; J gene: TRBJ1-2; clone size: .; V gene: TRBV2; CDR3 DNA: TGTGCCAGCGTCGAAATCAGGGGTAGGGACTATGGCTACACCTTC; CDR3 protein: CASVEIRGRDYGYTF
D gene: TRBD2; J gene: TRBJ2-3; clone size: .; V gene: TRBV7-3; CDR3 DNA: TGTGCCAGCAGCTTAGGGGCGGGGGTCACACCTAGCACAGATACGCAGTATTTT; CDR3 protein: CASSLGAGVTPSTDTQYF
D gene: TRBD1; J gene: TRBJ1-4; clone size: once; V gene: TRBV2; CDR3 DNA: TGTGCCAGCAGGGTCGACAGGGGTAGGGCTAATGAAAAACTGTTTTTT; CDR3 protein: CASRVDRGRANEKLFF
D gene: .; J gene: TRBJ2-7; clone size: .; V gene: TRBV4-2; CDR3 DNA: TGTGCCAGCAGCCAAGTAGGACGGACTTACGAGCAGTACTTC; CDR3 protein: CASSQVGRTYEQYF
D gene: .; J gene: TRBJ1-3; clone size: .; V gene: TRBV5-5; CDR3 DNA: TGTGCCAGCAGCTTGGACGAACAGGGAGGCGGAAACACCATATATTTT; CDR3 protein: CASSLDEQGGGNTIYF
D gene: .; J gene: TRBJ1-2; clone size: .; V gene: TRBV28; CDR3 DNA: TGTGCCAGCAGTCGCCTAAGGGACCACTTTGGCTACACCTTC; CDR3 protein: CASSRLRDHFGYTF
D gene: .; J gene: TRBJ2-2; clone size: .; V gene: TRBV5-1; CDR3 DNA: TGCGCCAGCAGCTTGGACGGTGCGAACACCGGGGAGCTGTTTTTT; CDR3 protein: CASSLDGANTGELFF
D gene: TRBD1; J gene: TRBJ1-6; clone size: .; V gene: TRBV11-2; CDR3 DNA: TGTGCCAGCAGCCCGACAGGGCCACCCCTCCACTTT; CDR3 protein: CASSPTGPPLHF
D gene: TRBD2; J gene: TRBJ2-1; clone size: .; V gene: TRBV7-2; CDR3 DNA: TGTGCCAGCAGCCTGGGACTAGCGGAGCAGTTCTTC; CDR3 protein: CASSLGLAEQFF
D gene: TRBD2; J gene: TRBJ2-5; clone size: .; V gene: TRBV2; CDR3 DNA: TGTGCCAGCAGTCCCCCCGAGGCTAGCGGGAGGGGAGAGACCCAGTACTTC; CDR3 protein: CASSPPEASGRGETQYF
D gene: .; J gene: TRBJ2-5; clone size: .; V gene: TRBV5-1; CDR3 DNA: TGCGCCAGCGGCGCAGGGAACTACCATCAAGAGACCCAGTACTTC; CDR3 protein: CASGAGNYHQETQYF
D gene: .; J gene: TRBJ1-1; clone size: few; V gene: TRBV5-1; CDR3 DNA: TGCGCCAGCAGCTTGGATCCCGGGACTGCGAACACTGAAGCTTTCTTT; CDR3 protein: CASSLDPGTANTEAFF
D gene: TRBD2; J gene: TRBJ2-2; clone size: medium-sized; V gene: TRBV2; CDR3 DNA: TGTGCCAGCACCAAAGGGACTAGCGGGGGGACCGGGGAGCTGTTTTTT; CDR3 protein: CASTKGTSGGTGELFF
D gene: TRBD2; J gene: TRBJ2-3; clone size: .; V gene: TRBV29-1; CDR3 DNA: TGCAGCGTTGATTCGGGGGGTGGGGGCACAGATACGCAGTATTTT; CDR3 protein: CSVDSGGGGTDTQYF
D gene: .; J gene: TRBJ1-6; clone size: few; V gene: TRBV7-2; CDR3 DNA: TGTGCCAGCAGCCCGCAGGCGGGCAATTCACCCCTCCACTTT; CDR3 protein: CASSPQAGNSPLHF
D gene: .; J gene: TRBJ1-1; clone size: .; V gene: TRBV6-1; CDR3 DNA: TGTGCCAGCAGCGGGAGGGGTGAAGCTTTCTTT; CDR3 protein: CASSGRGEAFF
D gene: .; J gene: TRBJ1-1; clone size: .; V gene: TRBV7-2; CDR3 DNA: TGTGCCAGCAGCTTAGTCGGGGGATGGGAAACTGAAGCTTTCTTT; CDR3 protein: CASSLVGGWETEAFF
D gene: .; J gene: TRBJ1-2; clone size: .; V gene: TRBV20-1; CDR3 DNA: TGCAGTGCTAAGATCCGCGATGGCTACACCTTC; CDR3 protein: CSAKIRDGYTF
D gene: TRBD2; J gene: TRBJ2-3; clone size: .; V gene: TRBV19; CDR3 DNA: TGTGCCAGTAGCCTACGGAGACTAGCGGGGGGTACAGATACGCAGTGTTTT; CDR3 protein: CASSLRRLAGGTDTQCF
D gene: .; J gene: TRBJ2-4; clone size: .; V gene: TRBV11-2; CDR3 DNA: TGTGCCAGCAGGTCTCTAGAGGGAGCCAAAAACATTCAGTACTTC; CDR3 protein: CASRSLEGAKNIQYF
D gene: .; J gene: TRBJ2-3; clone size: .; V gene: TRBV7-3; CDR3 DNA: TGTGCCAGCAGCTTAACGTCCCTCACAGATACGCAGTATTTT; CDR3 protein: CASSLTSLTDTQYF
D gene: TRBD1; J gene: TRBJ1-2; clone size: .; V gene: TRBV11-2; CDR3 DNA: TGTGCCAGCAGCTTATTCGGGGGACAGTACTATGGCTACACCTTC; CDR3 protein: CASSLFGGQYYGYTF
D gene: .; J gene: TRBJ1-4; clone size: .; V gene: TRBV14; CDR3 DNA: TGTGCCAGCAGCCAAGAGGGATGGGAACCCGAGACCTCTGCAACTAATGAAAAACTGTTTTTT; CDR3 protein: CASSQEGWEPETSATNEKLFF
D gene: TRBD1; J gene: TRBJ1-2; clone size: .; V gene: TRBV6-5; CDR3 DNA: TGTGCCAGCAGTTACTCATCCGGGACAGGTTTCTATGGCTACACCTTC; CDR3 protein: CASSYSSGTGFYGYTF
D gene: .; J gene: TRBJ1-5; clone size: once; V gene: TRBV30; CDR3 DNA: TGTGCCTGGAGTGGGGGACCGGATCAGCCCCAGCATTTT; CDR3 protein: CAWSGGPDQPQHF